This TCR beta chain was obtained from a study of blood T cell repertoires in COVID-19. Study background: The United States, Italy and Spain were the sources of the acute and convalescent COVID-19 samples. PBMCs, B-cell-depleted T cells, or T cells provided the cDNA or gDNA that made up the material.

The germline CDR1 and CDR2 sequences are MNHEY and SVGAGI. CDR3 size: 15 residues. The V segment lost 6 bases and the J segment 6 bases; nucleotides outside the gene matches: 8. The data were produced by immunoSEQ multiplex PCR, yet TCRdb's version contains in-frame clones alone and is incomplete. The sample carries over 200,000 clones, about 87% recorded once. The rearrangement joins TRBV6-5 to TRBJ2-2, with 9 bases fitting TRBD1. This sequence was found in a man between 60 and 75 years old who had recovered from COVID-19. The specimen was peripheral blood. Here the CDR3 reads CASRPLDRGSGELFF. The CDR3 DNA sequence: TGTGCCAGCAGACCTCTCGACAGGGGGTCCGGGGAGCTGTTTTTT.